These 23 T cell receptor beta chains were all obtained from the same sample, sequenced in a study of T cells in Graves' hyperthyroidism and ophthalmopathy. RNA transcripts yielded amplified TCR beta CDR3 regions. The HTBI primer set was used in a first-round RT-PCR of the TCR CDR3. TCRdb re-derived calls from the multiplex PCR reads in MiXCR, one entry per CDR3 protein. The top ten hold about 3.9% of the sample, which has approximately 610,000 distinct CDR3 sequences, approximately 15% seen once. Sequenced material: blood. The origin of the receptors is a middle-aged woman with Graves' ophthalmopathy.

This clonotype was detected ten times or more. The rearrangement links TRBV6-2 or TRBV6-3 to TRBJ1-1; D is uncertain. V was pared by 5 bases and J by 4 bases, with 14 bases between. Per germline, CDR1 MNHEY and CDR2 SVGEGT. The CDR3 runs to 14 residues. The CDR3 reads CASSGGIATTEAFF. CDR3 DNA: TGTGCCAGCAGTGGCGGGATTGCAACCACTGAAGCTTTCTTT.

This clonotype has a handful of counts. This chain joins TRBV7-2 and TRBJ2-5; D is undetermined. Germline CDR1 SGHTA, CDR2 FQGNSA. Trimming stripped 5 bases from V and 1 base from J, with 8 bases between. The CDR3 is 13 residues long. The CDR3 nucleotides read TGTGCCAGCAGCGAGCGTACCCAAGAGACCCAGTACTTC. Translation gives CASSERTQETQYF.

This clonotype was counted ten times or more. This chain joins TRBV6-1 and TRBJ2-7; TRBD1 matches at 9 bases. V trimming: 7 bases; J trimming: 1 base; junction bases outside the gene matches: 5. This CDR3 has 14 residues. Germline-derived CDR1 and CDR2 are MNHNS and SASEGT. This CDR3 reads CASIGQGFSYEQYF. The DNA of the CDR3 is TGTGCCAGCATTGGACAGGGGTTTTCCTACGAGCAGTACTTC.

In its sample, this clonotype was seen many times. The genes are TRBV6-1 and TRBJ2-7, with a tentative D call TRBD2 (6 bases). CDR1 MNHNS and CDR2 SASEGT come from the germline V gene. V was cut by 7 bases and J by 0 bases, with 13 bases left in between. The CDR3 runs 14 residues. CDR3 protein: CASKTSSYSYEQYF. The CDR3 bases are TGTGCCAGCAAAACTAGCAGCTACTCCTACGAGCAGTACTTC.

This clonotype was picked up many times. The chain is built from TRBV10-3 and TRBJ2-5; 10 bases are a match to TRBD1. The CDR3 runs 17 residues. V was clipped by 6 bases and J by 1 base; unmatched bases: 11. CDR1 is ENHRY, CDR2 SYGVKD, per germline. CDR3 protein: CAIRDRGPSGSQETQYF. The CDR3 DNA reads TGTGCCATCAGAGACAGGGGGCCTAGCGGATCCCAAGAGACCCAGTACTTC.

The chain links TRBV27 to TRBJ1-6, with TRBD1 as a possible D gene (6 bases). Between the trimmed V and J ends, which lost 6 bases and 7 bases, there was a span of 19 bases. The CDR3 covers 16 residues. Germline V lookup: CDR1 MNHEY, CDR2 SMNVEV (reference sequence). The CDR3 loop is CASSLASGAWNSPLHF. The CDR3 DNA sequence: TGTGCCAGCAGCCTCGCCTCGGGGGCCTGGAATTCACCCCTCCACTTT.

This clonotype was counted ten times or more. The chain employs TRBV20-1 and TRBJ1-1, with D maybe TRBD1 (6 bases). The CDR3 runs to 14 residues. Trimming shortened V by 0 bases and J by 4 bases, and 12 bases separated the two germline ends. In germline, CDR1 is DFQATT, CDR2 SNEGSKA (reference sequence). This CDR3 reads CSARDSGGLTEAFF. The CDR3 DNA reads TGCAGTGCTAGAGATTCGGGGGGGCTCACTGAAGCTTTCTTT.

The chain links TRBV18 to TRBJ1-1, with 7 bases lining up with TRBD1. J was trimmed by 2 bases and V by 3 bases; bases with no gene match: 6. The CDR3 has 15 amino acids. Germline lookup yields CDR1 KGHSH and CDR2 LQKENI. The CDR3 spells CASSPTRQGNTEAFF. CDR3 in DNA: TGTGCCAGCTCACCTACTAGACAGGGTAACACTGAAGCTTTCTTT.

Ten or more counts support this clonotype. CDR3 bases: TGTGCCAGCAGTGCCAGACTAGCGGGAATCTACGAGCAGTACTTC. This sequence encodes CASSARLAGIYEQYF. The chain is built from TRBV27 and TRBJ2-7, with 11 bases fitting TRBD2. V lost 5 bases, J lost 3 bases, and 6 bases stayed unmatched. Per the germline V gene, CDR1 is MNHEY and CDR2 is SMNVEV (reference sequence). This CDR3 comprises 15 residues.

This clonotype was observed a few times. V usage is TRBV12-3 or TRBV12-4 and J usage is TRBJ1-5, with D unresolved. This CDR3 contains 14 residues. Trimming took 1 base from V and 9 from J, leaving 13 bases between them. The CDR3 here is CASSLEDVEGPQHF. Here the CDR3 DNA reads TGTGCCAGCAGTTTAGAAGACGTAGAGGGGCCCCAGCATTTT.

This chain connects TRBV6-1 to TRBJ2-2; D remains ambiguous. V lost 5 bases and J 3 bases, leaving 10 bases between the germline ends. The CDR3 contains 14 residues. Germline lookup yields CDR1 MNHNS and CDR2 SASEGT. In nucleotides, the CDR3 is TGTGCCAGCAGTCCCAGTTCGGACACCGGGGAGCTGTTTTTT. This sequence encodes CASSPSSDTGELFF.

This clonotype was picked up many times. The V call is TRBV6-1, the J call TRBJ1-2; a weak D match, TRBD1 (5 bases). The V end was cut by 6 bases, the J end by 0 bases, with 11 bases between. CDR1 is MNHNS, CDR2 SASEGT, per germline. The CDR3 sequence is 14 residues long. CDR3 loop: CASRTANSNYGYTF. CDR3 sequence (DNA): TGTGCCAGCAGGACAGCGAACTCTAACTATGGCTACACCTTC.

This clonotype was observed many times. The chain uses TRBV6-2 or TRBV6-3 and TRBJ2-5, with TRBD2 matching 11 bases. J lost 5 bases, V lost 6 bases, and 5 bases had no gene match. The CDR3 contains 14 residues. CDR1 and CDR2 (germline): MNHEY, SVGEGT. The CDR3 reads CASRTSGRSETQYF. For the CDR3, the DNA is TGTGCCAGCAGAACTAGCGGGAGAAGTGAGACCCAGTACTTC.

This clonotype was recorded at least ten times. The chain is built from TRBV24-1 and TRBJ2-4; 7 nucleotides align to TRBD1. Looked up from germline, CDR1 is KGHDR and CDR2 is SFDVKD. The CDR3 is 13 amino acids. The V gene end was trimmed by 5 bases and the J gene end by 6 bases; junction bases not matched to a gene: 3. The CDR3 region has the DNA TGTGCCACCAGTGGGGACAGCGGAAACATTCAGTACTTC. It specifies CATSGDSGNIQYF.

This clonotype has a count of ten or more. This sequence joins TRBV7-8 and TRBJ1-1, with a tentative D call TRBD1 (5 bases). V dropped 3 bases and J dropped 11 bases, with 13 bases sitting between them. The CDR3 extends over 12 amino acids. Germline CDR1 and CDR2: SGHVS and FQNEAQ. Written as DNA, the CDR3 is TGTGCCAGCAGCTTCTCAGGGAGTGCCGCTTTCTTT. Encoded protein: CASSFSGSAAFF.

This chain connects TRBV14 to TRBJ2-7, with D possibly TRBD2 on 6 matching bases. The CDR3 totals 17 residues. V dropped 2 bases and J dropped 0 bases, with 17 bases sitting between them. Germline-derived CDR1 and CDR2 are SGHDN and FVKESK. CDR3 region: CASSQSIGSLSSYEQYF. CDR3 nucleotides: TGTGCCAGCAGCCAATCGATCGGGAGCCTAAGCTCCTACGAGCAGTACTTC.

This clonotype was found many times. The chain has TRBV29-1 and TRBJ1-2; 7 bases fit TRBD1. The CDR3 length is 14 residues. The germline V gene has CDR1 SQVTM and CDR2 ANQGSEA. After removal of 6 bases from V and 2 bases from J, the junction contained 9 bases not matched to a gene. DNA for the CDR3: TGCAGCGTGCTGAGACAGGGAGGGAACTATGGCTACACCTTC. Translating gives CSVLRQGGNYGYTF.

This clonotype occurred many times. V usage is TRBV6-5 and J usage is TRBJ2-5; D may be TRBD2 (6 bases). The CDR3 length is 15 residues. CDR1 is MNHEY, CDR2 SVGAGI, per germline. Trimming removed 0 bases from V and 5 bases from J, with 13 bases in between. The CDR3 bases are TGTGCCAGCAGTTACTCGTGGAGGGGAGAGGAGACCCAGTACTTC. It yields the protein CASSYSWRGEETQYF.

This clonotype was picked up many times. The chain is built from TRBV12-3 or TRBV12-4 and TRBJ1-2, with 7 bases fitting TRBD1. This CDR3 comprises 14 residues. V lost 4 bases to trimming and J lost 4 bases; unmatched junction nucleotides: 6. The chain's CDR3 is CASSSRGGTYGYTF. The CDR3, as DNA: TGTGCCAGCAGTTCCAGGGGGGGGACCTATGGCTACACCTTC.

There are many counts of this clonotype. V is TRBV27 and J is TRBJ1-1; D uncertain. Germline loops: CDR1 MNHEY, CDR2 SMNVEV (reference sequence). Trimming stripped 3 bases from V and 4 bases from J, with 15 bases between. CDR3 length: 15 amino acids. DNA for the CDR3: TGTGCCAGCAGTTTCCGTCGGACGGATGGCACTGAAGCTTTCTTT. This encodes CASSFRRTDGTEAFF.

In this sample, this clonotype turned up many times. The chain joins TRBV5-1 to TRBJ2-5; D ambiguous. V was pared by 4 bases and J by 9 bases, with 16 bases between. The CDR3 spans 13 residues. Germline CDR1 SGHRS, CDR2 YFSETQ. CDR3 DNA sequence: TGCGCCAGCAGCCCCGACTCAGGCATGGCCCAGTACTTC. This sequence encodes CASSPDSGMAQYF.

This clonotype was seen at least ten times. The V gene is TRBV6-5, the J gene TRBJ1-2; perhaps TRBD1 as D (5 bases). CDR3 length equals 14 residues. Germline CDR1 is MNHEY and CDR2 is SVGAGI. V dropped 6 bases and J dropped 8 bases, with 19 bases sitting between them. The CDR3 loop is CASSPSGGGGGYTF. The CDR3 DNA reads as TGTGCCAGCAGCCCCAGTGGTGGGGGTGGCGGCTACACCTTC.

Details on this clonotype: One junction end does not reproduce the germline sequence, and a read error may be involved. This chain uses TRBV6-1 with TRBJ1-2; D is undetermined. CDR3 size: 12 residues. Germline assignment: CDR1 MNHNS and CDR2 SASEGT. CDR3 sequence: CSSSDANCGYTF. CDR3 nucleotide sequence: TGTTCCAGCAGTGACGCTAACTGTGGCTACACCTTC.